This entry concerns a single T cell receptor (beta chain). Its antigen remains unidentified. The V segment lost 4 bases and the J segment 2 bases; nucleotides outside the gene matches: 7. Germline loops: CDR1 LNHDA, CDR2 SQIVND (reference sequence). This CDR3 comprises 15 residues. The data are from a study of cytomegalovirus exposure and HLA in healthy donors. Study-wide points: Investigators reported 150 to 200 TCR beta chains as tied to cytomegalovirus.

Primers: 60 Vbeta forward and 13 Jbeta reverse. TCRdb's table, derived via immunoSEQ multiplex PCR, lists solely in-frame clones and lacks some. The sample has fewer than 95,000 clones, less than 80% seen once; the top ten hold 20% to 25%. The TCR comes from a woman aged 45 to 65 in good health and CMV-seropositive. The chain couples TRBV19 to TRBJ2-7; 8 nucleotides line up with TRBD2. The sequenced material came from PBMCs. CDR3 coding DNA: TGTGCCAGTAGTACGGATACGGGGGGGCCCTACGAGCAGTACTTC. It translates to CASSTDTGGPYEQYF. Based on the CDR3 plus reference TRBV19 and TRBJ2-7, the full variable domain is DGGITQSPKYLFRKEGQNVTLSCEQNLNHDAMYWYRQDPGQGLRLIYYSQIVNDFQKGDIAEGYSVSREKKESFPLTVTSAQKNPTAFYLCASSTDTGGPYEQYFGPGTRLTVT.